These T cell receptor beta chains were read from a single sample in a study of cytomegalovirus exposure and HLA in healthy donors. Assay: immunoSEQ multiplex PCR; the TCRdb copy retains only in-frame clones and omits some. Of 100,000 to 130,000 clones in the sample, roughly three quarters were seen once. The source material was PBMCs. Receptors were obtained from a young man in good health and CMV-seronegative. Each CDR3 is given with its conserved first and last residue. A D gene is named only where the DNA matches it firmly. Size is omitted from some rows. Given values are once, few, many or a class for expanded clones.

v_call: TRBV2; j_call: TRBJ2-7; d_call: TRBD1; clone_size: -; cdr3_aa: CASSEGTGNYEQYF; cdr3_nt: TGTGCCAGCAGTGAGGGGACAGGCAACTACGAGCAGTACTTC
v_call: TRBV4-2; j_call: TRBJ1-6; d_call: -; clone_size: -; cdr3_aa: CASSEGLIPGSPLHF; cdr3_nt: TGTGCCAGCAGCGAAGGGCTCATCCCAGGCTCACCCCTCCACTTT
v_call: TRBV6-4; j_call: TRBJ2-3; d_call: TRBD2; clone_size: -; cdr3_aa: CASSDSTISGGADTQYF; cdr3_nt: TGTGCCAGCAGTGACTCGACTATTAGCGGGGGTGCAGATACGCAGTATTTT
v_call: TRBV4-3; j_call: TRBJ1-6; d_call: -; clone_size: few; cdr3_aa: CASSQDPGNSPLHF; cdr3_nt: TGCGCCAGCAGCCAAGATCCAGGGAATTCACCCCTCCACTTT
v_call: TRBV5-1; j_call: TRBJ2-4; d_call: -; clone_size: -; cdr3_aa: CASSLGGKLDIQYF; cdr3_nt: TGCGCCAGCAGCTTGGGAGGGAAGTTGGACATTCAGTACTTC
v_call: TRBV18; j_call: TRBJ1-1; d_call: -; clone_size: medium-sized; cdr3_aa: CASSPGGAEGEAFF; cdr3_nt: TGTGCCAGCTCACCCGGGGGGGCTGAGGGTGAAGCTTTCTTT
v_call: TRBV19; j_call: TRBJ1-5; d_call: -; clone_size: -; cdr3_aa: CASSMGTHQPQHF; cdr3_nt: TGTGCCAGTAGTATGGGCACTCATCAGCCCCAGCATTTT
v_call: TRBV19; j_call: TRBJ1-1; d_call: TRBD1; clone_size: -; cdr3_aa: CASRLQGAIGTEAFF; cdr3_nt: TGTGCCAGTAGGCTTCAGGGGGCAATCGGCACTGAAGCTTTCTTT
v_call: TRBV7-9; j_call: TRBJ1-1; d_call: -; clone_size: -; cdr3_aa: CASSSPFAGVNTEAFF; cdr3_nt: TGTGCCAGCAGCTCGCCCTTTGCAGGGGTGAACACTGAAGCTTTCTTT
v_call: TRBV27; j_call: TRBJ1-6; d_call: -; clone_size: -; cdr3_aa: CASSPRVGSYNSPLHF; cdr3_nt: TGTGCCAGCAGTCCCCGAGTCGGCTCCTATAATTCACCCCTCCACTTT
v_call: TRBV9; j_call: TRBJ1-1; d_call: TRBD1; clone_size: few; cdr3_aa: CASGQPTTGKAFF; cdr3_nt: TGTGCCAGCGGCCAACCTACGACAGGGAAAGCTTTCTTT
v_call: TRBV6-1; j_call: TRBJ2-3; d_call: -; clone_size: few; cdr3_aa: CASSELGGVDTQYF; cdr3_nt: TGTGCCAGCAGTGAGCTAGGGGGAGTAGATACGCAGTATTTT
v_call: TRBV29-1; j_call: TRBJ2-7; d_call: -; clone_size: -; cdr3_aa: CSVAHGREGAAGQYF; cdr3_nt: TGCAGCGTCGCCCACGGACGGGAGGGGGCGGCGGGGCAGTACTTC
v_call: TRBV5-6; j_call: TRBJ1-1; d_call: TRBD1; clone_size: few; cdr3_aa: CASSGQVARTEAFF; cdr3_nt: TGTGCCAGCAGTGGACAGGTAGCTCGCACTGAAGCTTTCTTT
v_call: TRBV5-4; j_call: TRBJ2-7; d_call: -; clone_size: -; cdr3_aa: CASSLSGAYEQYF; cdr3_nt: TGTGCCAGCAGCTTGTCCGGAGCCTACGAGCAGTACTTC
v_call: TRBV15; j_call: TRBJ2-7; d_call: TRBD1; clone_size: -; cdr3_aa: CATSREMRGQGTYEQYF; cdr3_nt: TGTGCCACCAGCAGAGAAATGAGGGGACAGGGGACCTACGAGCAGTACTTC
v_call: TRBV7-9; j_call: TRBJ1-3; d_call: TRBD1; clone_size: -; cdr3_aa: CASRWTGGLPYF; cdr3_nt: TGTGCCAGCAGGTGGACAGGGGGCCTGCCCTATTTT
v_call: TRBV9; j_call: TRBJ2-2; d_call: TRBD2; clone_size: -; cdr3_aa: CASSVPGGGYTGELFF; cdr3_nt: TGTGCCAGCAGCGTGCCGGGGGGGGGTTACACCGGGGAGCTGTTTTTT
v_call: TRBV29-1; j_call: TRBJ1-2; d_call: -; clone_size: few; cdr3_aa: CSATRGGGYTF; cdr3_nt: TGCAGCGCCACGAGAGGTGGCGGCTACACCTTC
v_call: TRBV10-3; j_call: TRBJ2-1; d_call: TRBD1; clone_size: -; cdr3_aa: CAISEPDRVYNEQFF; cdr3_nt: TGTGCCATCAGTGAACCGGACAGGGTATACAATGAGCAGTTCTTC
v_call: TRBV5-1; j_call: TRBJ2-1; d_call: TRBD1; clone_size: -; cdr3_aa: CASSSDRGEYNEQFF; cdr3_nt: TGCGCCAGCAGCTCTGACAGGGGGGAGTACAATGAGCAGTTCTTC
v_call: TRBV7-9; j_call: TRBJ1-4; d_call: -; clone_size: -; cdr3_aa: CASSDKSLTTNEKLFF; cdr3_nt: TGTGCCAGCAGCGACAAAAGCCTCACAACTAATGAAAAACTGTTTTTT
v_call: TRBV5-6; j_call: TRBJ1-2; d_call: -; clone_size: -; cdr3_aa: CASRAGTSYGYTF; cdr3_nt: TGTGCCAGCAGGGCCGGGACAAGCTATGGCTACACCTTC
v_call: TRBV18; j_call: TRBJ2-7; d_call: -; clone_size: -; cdr3_aa: CASSPSSSPYEQYF; cdr3_nt: TGTGCCAGCTCACCATCTTCGAGCCCCTACGAGCAGTACTTC
v_call: TRBV6-6; j_call: TRBJ2-1; d_call: TRBD2; clone_size: -; cdr3_aa: CASSSTSGSSYNEQFF; cdr3_nt: TGTGCCAGCAGTTCCACTAGCGGGAGCTCCTACAATGAGCAGTTCTTC
v_call: TRBV5-1; j_call: TRBJ2-5; d_call: TRBD2; clone_size: -; cdr3_aa: CASSLGSGGQYF; cdr3_nt: TGCGCCAGCAGCTTGGGCAGCGGGGGGCAGTACTTC
v_call: TRBV19; j_call: TRBJ1-6; d_call: -; clone_size: -; cdr3_aa: CASSIDRDTNSPFHF; cdr3_nt: TGTGCCAGTAGTATAGACCGGGACACTAATTCACCCTTCCACTTT
v_call: TRBV6-1; j_call: TRBJ2-7; d_call: -; clone_size: -; cdr3_aa: CASSTNSGWPYEQYF; cdr3_nt: TGTGCCAGCAGTACCAACAGTGGTTGGCCCTACGAGCAGTACTTC